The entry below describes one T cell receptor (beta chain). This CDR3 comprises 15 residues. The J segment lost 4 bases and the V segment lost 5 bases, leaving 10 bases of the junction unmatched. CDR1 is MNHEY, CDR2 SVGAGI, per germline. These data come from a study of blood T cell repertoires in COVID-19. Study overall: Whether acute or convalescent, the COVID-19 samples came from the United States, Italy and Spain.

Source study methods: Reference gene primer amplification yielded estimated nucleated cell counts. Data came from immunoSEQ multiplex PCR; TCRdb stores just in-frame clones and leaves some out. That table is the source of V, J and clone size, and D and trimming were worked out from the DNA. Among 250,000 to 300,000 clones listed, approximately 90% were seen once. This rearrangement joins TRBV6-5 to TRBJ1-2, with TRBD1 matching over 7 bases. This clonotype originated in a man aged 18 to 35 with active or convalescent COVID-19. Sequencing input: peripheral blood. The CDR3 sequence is CASSKNRGFSYGYTF. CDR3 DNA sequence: TGTGCCAGCAGTAAAAACAGGGGTTTTAGCTATGGCTACACCTTC.